A selection of T cell receptor beta chains follows, all from one sample in a study of control samples from healthy donors and cancer patients. The data were produced by immunoSEQ multiplex PCR, yet TCRdb's version contains in-frame clones alone and is incomplete. The sample holds 150,000 to 200,000 clones, around 94% seen once. The sample taken for sequencing was blood. All receptors come from a man aged 25-45 years in good health. CDR3s include the opening cysteine and the closing phenylalanine or tryptophan. D genes are given only for firm matches. Rows may omit the clone size; those that give it use once, few, many or a size class.

abundance | j_gene | d_gene | v_gene | CDR3nt | CDR3aa
NA | TRBJ2-3 | TRBD2 | TRBV7-2 | TGTGCCAGCAGCTATGAGGCGGGGGGGCGAGATACGCAGTATTTT | CASSYEAGGRDTQYF
NA | TRBJ2-1 | TRBD1 | TRBV12-3/TRBV12-4 | TGTGCCAGCAGTTTGGCCGGGACAGGAGAGCAGTTCTTC | CASSLAGTGEQFF
NA | TRBJ2-7 | NA | TRBV5-4 | TGTGCCAGCAGCCAGGATAACGATGCCCCCTACGAGCAGTACTTC | CASSQDNDAPYEQYF
NA | TRBJ2-3 | NA | TRBV20-1 | TGCAGTGCTAGTAGTCGGTTGACAGCTAGCACAGATACGCAGTATTTT | CSASSRLTASTDTQYF
NA | TRBJ2-2 | NA | TRBV2 | TGTGCCACCCGACCACAAGGGAGTCGAATCGGGGAGCTGTTTTTT | CATRPQGSRIGELFF
NA | TRBJ1-6 | NA | TRBV5-4 | TGTGCCAGCAGCTCCACCGGGGATTATAATTCACCCCTCCACTTT | CASSSTGDYNSPLHF
NA | TRBJ2-7 | NA | TRBV7-9 | TGTGCCAGCAGCTCCACCCCCCCCTACGAGCAGTACTTC | CASSSTPPYEQYF
few | TRBJ2-2 | NA | TRBV11-2 | TGTGCCAGCGGGGGGTCGTGGATAGGCGGGGAGCTGTTTTTT | CASGGSWIGGELFF
NA | TRBJ1-1 | NA | TRBV7-2 | TGTGCCAGCAGTTTGGCATTAGGAGGCACTGAAGCTTTCTTT | CASSLALGGTEAFF
NA | TRBJ2-1 | TRBD2 | TRBV9 | TGTGCCAGCAGCGCTAGCGGGAGCTCCTACAATGAGCAGTTCTTC | CASSASGSSYNEQFF
NA | TRBJ2-1 | NA | TRBV29-1 | TGCAGCGTTGAGAACTGGGAGCAGTTCTTC | CSVENWEQFF
NA | TRBJ1-4 | TRBD1 | TRBV5-1 | TGCGCCAGCACTCACAGGGGGCGAGGTGAAAAACTGTTTTTT | CASTHRGRGEKLFF
NA | TRBJ2-7 | TRBD1 | TRBV7-9 | TGTGCCAGCAGGGGACAGGGATTCTACGAGCAGTACTTC | CASRGQGFYEQYF
NA | TRBJ2-7 | TRBD1 | TRBV9 | TGTGCCAGCAGCGGTGGGACAGGGGGAACCGAGCAGTACTTC | CASSGGTGGTEQYF
NA | TRBJ1-6 | NA | TRBV3-1/TRBV3-2 | TGTGCCAGCACTCGCGCCGGGGTAACTAATTCACCCCTCCACTTT | CASTRAGVTNSPLHF
NA | TRBJ1-2 | TRBD1 | TRBV27 | TGTGCCAGCAGTTTGGGACAGGGGATCTATGGCTACACCTTC | CASSLGQGIYGYTF
NA | TRBJ2-5 | TRBD2 | TRBV9 | TGTGCCAGCAGCGTAGGTAATAGCGGGGGAGAGACCCAGTACTTC | CASSVGNSGGETQYF
NA | TRBJ1-1 | NA | TRBV14 | TGTGCCAGCAGCGTCGGGGGTTTGGAAGCTTTCTTT | CASSVGGLEAFF
NA | TRBJ1-6 | TRBD1 | TRBV5-8 | TGTGCCAGCAGCGCCACCGGGGACAGGCCTTCACCCCTCCACTTT | CASSATGDRPSPLHF
NA | TRBJ2-3 | NA | TRBV10-2 | TGCGCCAGCAGTGAGAACTCCTTCATAGCCACAGATACGCAGTATTTT | CASSENSFIATDTQYF
NA | TRBJ2-3 | NA | TRBV28 | TGTGCCAGCAGTTTAGGGACTGCCATATCTAGCACAGATACGCAGTATTTT | CASSLGTAISSTDTQYF
NA | TRBJ2-3 | NA | TRBV24-1 | TGTGCCACCAGTGACCCTAGCACAGATACGCAGTATTTT | CATSDPSTDTQYF
once | TRBJ1-1 | NA | TRBV16 | TGTGCCAGCAGCCCCACAGGGCAGGTGATGAACACTGAAGCTTTCTTT | CASSPTGQVMNTEAFF
NA | TRBJ1-6 | NA | TRBV9 | TGTGCCAGCAGTGGTACGGGTTGGGGCAATTCACCCCTCCACTTT | CASSGTGWGNSPLHF
NA | TRBJ1-5 | NA | TRBV28 | TGTGCCAGCACAAATGGGGGGGCAGGGGATCAGCCCCAGCATTTT | CASTNGGAGDQPQHF
NA | TRBJ1-1 | NA | TRBV30 | TGTGCCTGGAGTGTCCCTTTGGGTGAAGCTTTCTTT | CAWSVPLGEAFF
NA | TRBJ2-5 | NA | TRBV5-5 | TGTGCCAGCAGCCAAGTAACGGGACCCCAAGAGACCCAGTACTTC | CASSQVTGPQETQYF
NA | TRBJ2-1 | NA | TRBV25-1 | TGTGCCAGCAGTGGTGCGGTCACCCAAGGTGAGCAGTTCTTC | CASSGAVTQGEQFF
NA | TRBJ1-3 | NA | TRBV6-5 | TGTGCCAGCAGGCGAGGGGAGGCGGGAAACACCATATATTTT | CASRRGEAGNTIYF
NA | TRBJ2-5 | NA | TRBV7-8 | TGTGCCAGCAGCTTAGGGGGTTTTGGGCAAGAGACCCAGTACTTC | CASSLGGFGQETQYF
NA | TRBJ2-5 | TRBD2 | TRBV11-2 | TGTGCCAGCAGCTTAGGAGCTAGCGGGGGCCGGGAGACCCAGTACTTC | CASSLGASGGRETQYF
NA | TRBJ1-4 | TRBD1 | TRBV7-9 | TGTGCCAGCAGCTCCCGAGGGGGCCAGACAAATGAAAAACTGTTTTTT | CASSSRGGQTNEKLFF
NA | TRBJ2-7 | NA | TRBV7-2 | TGTGCCAGCAGCTTAGTAACTCAGGGTCCCTACGAGCAGTACTTC | CASSLVTQGPYEQYF
NA | TRBJ1-1 | NA | TRBV7-9 | TGTGCCAGCAGCTACTACAGGGAGAACACTGAAGCTTTCTTT | CASSYYRENTEAFF
medium-sized | TRBJ1-1 | NA | TRBV11-2 | TGTGCCAGCAGCTTAGATCCCAAGGGAAACACTGAAGCTTTCTTT | CASSLDPKGNTEAFF
NA | TRBJ2-3 | NA | TRBV10-3 | TGTGCCAACCGAGAGGGGGGAGGGGCCGATACGCAGTATTTT | CANREGGGADTQYF
NA | TRBJ1-1 | NA | TRBV6-5 | TGTGCCAGCAGCCCCGGCCCGGGGACTGAAGCTTTCTTT | CASSPGPGTEAFF
NA | TRBJ1-2 | NA | TRBV13 | TGTGCCAGCAGCTTACGAGACCCTCGGCCTTATGGCTACACCTTC | CASSLRDPRPYGYTF
NA | TRBJ1-2 | NA | TRBV28 | TGTGCCAGCAGCGGCAGACCCATTTCCAGTAACTATGGCTACACCTTC | CASSGRPISSNYGYTF
NA | TRBJ1-5 | TRBD1 | TRBV27 | TGTGCCAGCAGTTTGACAGGGCAAAATCAGCCCCAGCATTTT | CASSLTGQNQPQHF
NA | TRBJ2-7 | TRBD2 | TRBV10-1 | TGCGCCAGCAGTGACGCTAGCGGGAGGGGTGTGCAGTACTTC | CASSDASGRGVQYF
NA | TRBJ2-1 | TRBD2 | TRBV11-2 | TGTGCCAGCAGCCGGACTAGGGATGGTGAGCAGTTCTTC | CASSRTRDGEQFF
NA | TRBJ2-2 | NA | TRBV7-7 | TGTGCCAGCAGCTTAGTAGGGAACACCGGGGAGCTGTTTTTT | CASSLVGNTGELFF
NA | TRBJ1-4 | NA | TRBV11-2 | TGTGCCAGCAGCTTATCTGGGGCACTTGCAACTAATGAAAAACTGTTTTTT | CASSLSGALATNEKLFF
NA | TRBJ2-4 | TRBD1 | TRBV5-1 | TGCGCCAGCAGCTTGACTGCGGGACAGGGGCTCGTTACGGAGTACTTC | CASSLTAGQGLVTEYF
once | TRBJ2-7 | NA | TRBV5-4 | TGTGCCAGCAGCCCGCCCGGCGGGCTCCACTTAGGCGAGCAGTACTTC | CASSPPGGLHLGEQYF